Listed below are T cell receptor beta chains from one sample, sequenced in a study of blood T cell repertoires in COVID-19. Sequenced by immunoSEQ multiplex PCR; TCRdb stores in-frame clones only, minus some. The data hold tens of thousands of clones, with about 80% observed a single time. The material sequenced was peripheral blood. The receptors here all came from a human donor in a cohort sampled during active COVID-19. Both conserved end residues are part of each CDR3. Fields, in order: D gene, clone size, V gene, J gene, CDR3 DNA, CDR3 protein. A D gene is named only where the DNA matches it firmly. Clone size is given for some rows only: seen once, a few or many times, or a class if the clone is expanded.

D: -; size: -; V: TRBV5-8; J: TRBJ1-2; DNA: TGTGCCAGCAGCTTGTTTCTGAGGGACTTCGGCTACACCTTC; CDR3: CASSLFLRDFGYTF
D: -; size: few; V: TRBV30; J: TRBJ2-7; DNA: TGTGCCTGGACTCGACAGACCCTATTGATCGAGCAGTACTTC; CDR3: CAWTRQTLLIEQYF
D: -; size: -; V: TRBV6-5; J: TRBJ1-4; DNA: TGTGCCAGCAGTTCGGTCGGGGGACGCGAAAAACTGTTTTTT; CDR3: CASSSVGGREKLFF
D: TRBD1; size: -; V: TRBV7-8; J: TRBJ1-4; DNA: TGTGCCAGCAGCTCCGGGGGACAGGGGAATGAAAAACTGTTTTTT; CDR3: CASSSGGQGNEKLFF
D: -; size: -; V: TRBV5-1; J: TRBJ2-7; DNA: TGCGCCAGCAGCTTGGGTTCCCAGGGCCCTTCAGCCGAGCAGTACTTC; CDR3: CASSLGSQGPSAEQYF
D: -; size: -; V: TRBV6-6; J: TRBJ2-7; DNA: TGTGCCAGCAGTTGGGCAGGGGAGAACGAGCAGTACTTC; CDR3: CASSWAGENEQYF
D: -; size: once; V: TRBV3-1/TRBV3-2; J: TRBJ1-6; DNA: TGTGCCAGCAGCCTAAATCTCAGGGTTTCACCCCTCCACTTT; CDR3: CASSLNLRVSPLHF
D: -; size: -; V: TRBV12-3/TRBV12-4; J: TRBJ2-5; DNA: TGTGCCAGCAGCTGGACTTGGGAGACCCAGTACTTC; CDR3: CASSWTWETQYF
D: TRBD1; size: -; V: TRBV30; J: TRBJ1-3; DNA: TGTGCCTGCACAGGGGGCTCTGGAAACACCATATATTTT; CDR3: CACTGGSGNTIYF
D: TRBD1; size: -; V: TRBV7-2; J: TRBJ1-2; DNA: TGTGCCAGCAGCCCGACAGGGGGAGGAGGCTACACCTTC; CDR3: CASSPTGGGGYTF
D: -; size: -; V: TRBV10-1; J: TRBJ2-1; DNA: TGCGCCAGCAGTGAGTCCTTTCCGGGGAAGTTATACAATGAGCAGTTCTTC; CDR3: CASSESFPGKLYNEQFF
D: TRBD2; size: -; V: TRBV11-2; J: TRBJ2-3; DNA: TGTGCCAGCAGCTCGGGACTAGCGGGGAACACAGATACGCAGTATTTT; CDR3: CASSSGLAGNTDTQYF
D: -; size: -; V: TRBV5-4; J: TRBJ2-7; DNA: TGTGCCAGCAGCGCCCCCGGGCGACAGTCCTACGAGCAGTACTTC; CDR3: CASSAPGRQSYEQYF
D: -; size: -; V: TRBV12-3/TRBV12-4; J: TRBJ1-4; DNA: TGTGCCAGCACATATGGGCTTGATGAAAAACTGTTTTTT; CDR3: CASTYGLDEKLFF
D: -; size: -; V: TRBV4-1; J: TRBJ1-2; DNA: TGCGCCAGCAGCCAAGATCAAAGAGATAACTATGGCTACACCTTC; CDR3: CASSQDQRDNYGYTF
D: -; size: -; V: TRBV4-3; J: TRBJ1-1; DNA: TGCGCCAGCAGCCAAGATCTAGGGGAGAACACTGAAGCTTTCTTT; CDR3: CASSQDLGENTEAFF
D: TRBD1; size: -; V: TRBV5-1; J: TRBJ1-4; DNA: TGCGCCAGCAGCTCAGGACAGGTGACTAATGAAAAACTGTTTTTT; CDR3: CASSSGQVTNEKLFF
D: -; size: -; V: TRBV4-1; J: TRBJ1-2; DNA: TGCGCCAGCAGCCAAGACCAGGTCAGGGAAATGGATGGCTACACCTTC; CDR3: CASSQDQVREMDGYTF
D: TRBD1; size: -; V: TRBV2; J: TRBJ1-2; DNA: TGTGCCAGCCTGAGGACAGGGGCGTATGGCTACACCTTC; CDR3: CASLRTGAYGYTF
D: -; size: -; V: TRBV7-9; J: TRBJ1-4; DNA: TGTGCCAGCAGCTATGCAGGAGGTAGTGAAAAACTGTTTTTT; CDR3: CASSYAGGSEKLFF
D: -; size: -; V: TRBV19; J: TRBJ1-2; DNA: TGTGCCAGTAGTATACGAAGGAGCGGCCAGGCCGACTATGGCTACACCTTC; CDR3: CASSIRRSGQADYGYTF
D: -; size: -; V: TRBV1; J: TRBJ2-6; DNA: TGCACCAGCAGCCAGTTCAGACTCGACCTGCCCGGCCCTTTCTCTGGGGCCAACGTCCTGACTTTC; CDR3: CTSSQFRLDLPGPFSGANVLTF